This entry concerns a single TCR beta chain. The antigen is unknown. The data derive from a study of cytomegalovirus exposure and HLA in healthy donors. As for the study in general: Earlier, 180 million or so T cells were analyzed, and 117 million unique TCR beta sequences were found among them. Study-level points and caveats: A later analysis reported that several of the most significant clusters appeared to be linked to common viral pathogens, among them Epstein-Barr virus. In an earlier analysis, about 87% or about 30%: the productive usage of most TCR beta V segments.

The PCR made use of 60 Vbeta and 13 Jbeta primers. Authors' methods: Around 76 million unique TCR beta chains, some 11 million shared, were counted in a later analysis. Sequencing used immunoSEQ multiplex PCR; TCRdb keeps in-frame clones, though not all of them. V and J calls and clone size are given by that table; D and trimming were obtained from the DNA. The sample carries approximately 110,000 clones, 60% to 85% recorded once. Deletions cut 2 bases from V and 0 bases from J, with 8 bases between. Per the germline V gene, CDR1 is LNHDA and CDR2 is SQIVND (reference sequence). The CDR3 contains 15 residues.

Input material: PBMCs. The rearrangement links TRBV19 to TRBJ2-4, with D hard to call. This TCR was recovered from a female donor in good health and CMV-seropositive. Written as DNA, the CDR3 is TGTGCCAGTAGTATAACAGACCTAGCCAAAAACATTCAGTACTTC. Translated: CASSITDLAKNIQYF.